The rows below give T cell receptor beta chains drawn from one sample of a study of T cells in Graves' hyperthyroidism and ophthalmopathy. TCRdb reprocessed the multiplex PCR reads with MiXCR, giving one entry per CDR3 protein. The sample lists roughly 30,000 distinct CDR3 sequences; roughly 45% were seen once. The sequencing sample was made of blood. These receptors were obtained from a woman in her 30s with Graves' hyperthyroidism. CDR3s include the opening cysteine and the closing phenylalanine or tryptophan. The order of the fields is clone size, J gene, D gene, V gene, CDR3 DNA, CDR3 protein. A D gene is named only where the DNA matches it firmly. Not all rows give a size; the values are once, few, many and, for expanded clones, a class.

>many|TRBJ2-7|.|TRBV28
TGTGCCAGCAGTTTAAGGCGGCTAGGAACCTACGAGCAGTACTTC
CASSLRRLGTYEQYF
>.|TRBJ2-1|TRBD2|TRBV11-3
TGTGCCAGCAGCTTAGATAGCGGGACAACCTACAATGAGCAGTTCTTC
CASSLDSGTTYNEQFF
>.|TRBJ2-1|.|TRBV5-1
TGCGCCAGCAGCTTGGGTTGGGAGCAGTTCTTC
CASSLGWEQFF
>few|TRBJ2-1|.|TRBV18
TGTGCCAGCTCACCAGGTTCATCTCGGCAGTTCTTC
CASSPGSSRQFF
>many|TRBJ2-7|TRBD1|TRBV6-6
TGTGCCAGCAGGATACAGGGGCCCTCTTACGAGCAGTACTTC
CASRIQGPSYEQYF
>many|TRBJ2-1|.|TRBV3-1
TGTGCCAGCAAGGCTAGGCATGAGCAGTTCTTC
CASKARHEQFF
>many|TRBJ2-3|.|TRBV27
TGTGCCAGCAGTTTCCAGACCGGAGCGGCAGATACGCAGTATTTT
CASSFQTGAADTQYF
>once|TRBJ1-1|.|TRBV5-1
TGCGCCAGCAGCTTGGGTGGACGGAGTTTAACTGAAGCTTTCTTT
CASSLGGRSLTEAFF
>.|TRBJ2-5|.|TRBV20-1
TGCAGTGCTAGCGGGTCGGGCGGGACCCAGTACTTC
CSASGSGGTQYF
>many|TRBJ2-1|TRBD2|TRBV10-1
TGCGCCAGCCAACCGGGACTAGCGGGACAGAATGAGCAGTTCTTC
CASQPGLAGQNEQFF
>many|TRBJ2-5|TRBD1|TRBV5-4
TGTGCCAGCAGCTCAGGGGGAACGGTTCAAGAGACCCAGTACTTC
CASSSGGTVQETQYF
>.|TRBJ1-4|.|TRBV4-1
TGCGCCGGCAGCCGAGAAGTCGGGGGATTAGGAGAAAAACCGTTTTTT
CAGSREVGGLGEKPFF
>.|TRBJ2-1|.|TRBV12-3/TRBV12-4
TGTGCCAGCAGTGGACGGAATGAGCAGTTCTTC
CASSGRNEQFF
>many|TRBJ1-3|TRBD1|TRBV6-5
TGTGCCAGCAGTACCAGGACAGGGGGTAACTCTGGAAACACCATATATTTT
CASSTRTGGNSGNTIYF
>.|TRBJ2-7|TRBD2|TRBV5-1
TGCGCCAGCAGCTTGGCCGAGAGCGGGAGCAAATACGAGCAGTACTTC
CASSLAESGSKYEQYF
>.|TRBJ2-7|.|TRBV7-9
TGTGCCAGCAGCCCAACTAGCAGATACGAGCAGTACTTC
CASSPTSRYEQYF
>few|TRBJ2-7|TRBD1|TRBV14
TGTGCCAGCAGCCGAACCGGAGACCGGGACAGGGCTTTTCCCGAGCAGTACTTC
CASSRTGDRDRAFPEQYF
>many|TRBJ2-5|.|TRBV7-9
TGTGCCAGCAGCTTAGATCGCAGCCAAGAGACCCAGTACTTC
CASSLDRSQETQYF
>many|TRBJ2-7|TRBD2|TRBV5-4
TGTGCCAGCAGCTGGAAGACTAGCGGGGTCTCCTACGAGCAGTACTTC
CASSWKTSGVSYEQYF
>once|TRBJ2-5|.|TRBV29-1
TGCAGCGTTGCTGAGGGTTCCTTCGAGGGGGAGACCCAGTACTTC
CSVAEGSFEGETQYF
>.|TRBJ2-5|.|TRBV9
TGTGCCAGCGGGACGGGAGAGACCCAGTACTTC
CASGTGETQYF
>.|TRBJ2-1|.|TRBV11-2
TGTGCCAGCAGCCTAAGCCCTTTTCCTACTGTTTCCTACAATGAGCAGTTCTTC
CASSLSPFPTVSYNEQFF
>many|TRBJ1-5|.|TRBV12-2
TGTGCAAGTCGCTTAGGGGACACCGGACAGCCCCAGCATTTT
CASRLGDTGQPQHF
>many|TRBJ1-5|.|TRBV27
TGTGCCAGCAGGACCCAAAATCAGCCCCAGCATTTT
CASRTQNQPQHF
>few|TRBJ2-1|TRBD2|TRBV24-1
TGTGCCACCAGTGATCCCGGGACTAGCGGGAATGAGCAGTTCTTC
CATSDPGTSGNEQFF
>.|TRBJ2-7|.|TRBV2
TGTGCCAGCATTGCAGGGTCGAGGAGGGAGCAGTACTTC
CASIAGSRREQYF
>many|TRBJ2-3|TRBD2|TRBV7-3
TGTGCCAGCAGCTTTAGCGGGCCTAGCACAGATACGCAGTATTTT
CASSFSGPSTDTQYF
>few|TRBJ1-1|.|TRBV6-4
TGTGCCAGCGGTGACGGATCGGGGTTTGGCACTGAAGCCTTCTTT
CASGDGSGFGTEAFF
>many|TRBJ1-2|.|TRBV20-1
TGCAGGGGGGGAGCAGGGGACGACTTTTTGGGCTATGGCTACACCTTC
CRGGAGDDFLGYGYTF
>many|TRBJ2-7|TRBD2|TRBV28
TGTGCCAGCAGCAAGGAGACTAGCGGCTACGAGCAGTACTTC
CASSKETSGYEQYF
>.|TRBJ2-3|TRBD2|TRBV7-3
TGTGCCAGCAGCCCTAGCGGGGGCCGGTCAGATACGCAGTATTTT
CASSPSGGRSDTQYF